This T cell receptor (beta chain) was observed in a study of sequential checkpoint blockade in melanoma. Study-wide context: Patients were randomized 1:1 to nivolumab-then-ipilimumab or ipilimumab-then-nivolumab first-line.

The treatment: randomized to nivolumab then ipilimumab (arm A) or the reverse (arm B). The CDR3 covers 12 residues. Germline assignment: CDR1 MGHRA and CDR2 YSYEKL. Trimming took 1 base from V and 6 from J, leaving 7 bases between them. Sequencing was performed with immunoSEQ multiplex PCR; in TCRdb, only in-frame clones are kept and a portion is missing. The sample includes around 12,000 clones, roughly 72% of them seen just once. The source is a human donor with melanoma. This chain connects TRBV4-1 to TRBJ2-7; D gene ambiguous. The sequencing here drew on CD8+ T cells sorted from blood (inferred from file names), taken from a patient given nivolumab and ipilimumab in sequence. For the CDR3, the DNA is TGCGCCAGCAGCCAAGGATTTAGCGAGCAGTACTTC. This translates into CASSQGFSEQYF.